This passage covers 21 T cell receptor beta chains from one sample sequenced in a study of technical replicates of blood from a handful of donors. Assay used: immunoSEQ multiplex PCR; TCRdb lists only in-frame clones, some missing. In the table there are about 68,000 clones, 95% to 97% of which are singletons. Sequenced sample: T cells isolated from PBMCs. All receptors derive from a human donor in good health.

This clone was recorded only once. The chain combines TRBV6-1 with TRBJ2-7; perhaps TRBD2 as D (5 bases). Germline lookup yields CDR1 MNHNS and CDR2 SASEGT. The V gene lost 0 bases and the J gene lost 0 bases, with 12 bases spanning the gap. CDR3 length: 16 residues. The CDR3 reads CASSEAPGSTSYEQYF. In DNA, the CDR3 is TGTGCCAGCAGTGAAGCCCCGGGGAGTACCTCCTACGAGCAGTACTTC.

The V gene is TRBV5-1, the J gene TRBJ2-2; D not certain. Trimming took 4 bases from V and 2 from J, leaving 9 bases between them. Germline CDR1 and CDR2: SGHRS and YFSETQ. This CDR3 is built from 14 residues. CDR3 coding DNA: TGCGCCAGCAGCCTAATTAGTAACACCGGGGAGCTGTTTTTT. Protein sequence: CASSLISNTGELFF.

The chain uses TRBV7-3 and TRBJ2-3; D perhaps matches TRBD2 (6 bases). Germline V gene data show CDR1 as SGHTA and CDR2 as FQGTGA. CDR3 length: 14 residues. Trimming left V 2 bases short and J 3 bases short, with 9 bases between. The CDR3 spells CASSLLAVTDTQYF. The CDR3 DNA reads TGTGCCAGCAGCTTATTAGCGGTGACAGATACGCAGTATTTT.

This chain uses TRBV9 with TRBJ2-2; D unresolved. Trimming took off 0 bases at V and 6 bases at J, with 12 bases between the two ends. CDR3 length equals 15 residues. In germline, CDR1 is SGDLS, CDR2 YYNGEE. The CDR3 here is CASSVEYGLSGELFF. The DNA for the CDR3 is TGTGCCAGCAGCGTAGAATATGGGCTATCCGGGGAGCTGTTTTTT. Full variable domain (remainder filled in from reference TRBV9 and TRBJ2-2): DSGVTQTPKHLITATGQRVTLRCSPRSGDLSVYWYQQSLDQGLQFLIQYYNGEERAKGNILERFSAQQFPDLHSELNLSSLELGDSALYFCASSVEYGLSGELFFGEGSRLTVL.

The J gene is TRBJ2-7, the V gene TRBV7-6; perhaps TRBD2 as D (6 bases). This CDR3 has 12 amino acids. V lost 5 bases, J lost 6 bases, and 11 bases lay in between. The germline V gene has CDR1 SGHVS and CDR2 FNYEAQ. CDR3 in amino acids: CASSVGGPEQYF. CDR3 nucleotide sequence: TGTGCCAGCAGCGTAGGAGGGCCCGAGCAGTACTTC.

The rearrangement joins TRBV5-5 to TRBJ1-5; 10 positions match TRBD1. The J segment lost 8 bases and the V segment lost 4 bases, leaving 15 bases of the junction unmatched. CDR3 length: 17 residues. Germline assignment: CDR1 SGHKS and CDR2 YYEKEE (reference sequence). CDR3 nucleotides: TGTGCCAGCAGCGGGGGGGTTAGACAGGGGGCCTGGGAGCCCCAGCATTTT. Encoded protein: CASSGGVRQGAWEPQHF.

In its sample, this clone was seen once. The chain joins TRBV5-1 to TRBJ2-7, with D possibly being TRBD1 (5 bases). V shed 4 bases and J shed 0 bases, with 11 bases lying between them. The CDR3 consists of 14 residues. The germline V gene has CDR1 SGHRS and CDR2 YFSETQ. CDR3 loop: CASSPSTASYEQYF. DNA of the CDR3: TGCGCCAGCAGCCCGTCGACAGCCTCCTACGAGCAGTACTTC. Based on the CDR3 plus reference TRBV5-1 and TRBJ2-7, the full variable domain is KAGVTQTPRYLIKTRGQQVTLSCSPISGHRSVSWYQQTPGQGLQFLFEYFSETQRNKGNFPGRFSGRQFSNSRSEMNVSTLELGDSALYLCASSPSTASYEQYFGPGTRLTVT.

V gene TRBV5-1 combines with J gene TRBJ1-2; 7 positions agree with TRBD1. The CDR3 is 13 residues long. CDR1 is SGHRS, CDR2 YFSETQ, per germline. V was pared by 4 bases and J by 8 bases, with 8 bases of the junction left unmatched. Here the CDR3 reads CASSLQGDGGYTF. For the CDR3, the DNA is TGCGCCAGCAGCCTGCAGGGGGACGGGGGCTACACCTTC.

This chain joins TRBV6-5 and TRBJ2-6; D ambiguous. Deletions cut 5 bases from V and 0 bases from J, with 8 bases between. From germline, CDR1 is MNHEY and CDR2 SVGAGI. The CDR3 has 15 residues. CDR3 sequence (DNA): TGTGCCAGCAGTCGACATGTCTCTGGGGCCAACGTCCTGACTTTC. As protein: CASSRHVSGANVLTF.

The V call is TRBV6-6, the J call TRBJ1-1; D call uncertain. The CDR3 is 13 amino acids. Trimming left V 1 base short and J 0 bases short, with 3 bases between. Germline loops: CDR1 MNHNY, CDR2 SVGAGI (reference sequence). CDR3 region: CASSYFVNTEAFF. The CDR3 coding sequence is TGTGCCAGCAGTTACTTCGTGAACACTGAAGCTTTCTTT.

The CDR3 DNA sequence: TGTGCCAGCAGTTTATCCCCAGGATACTATGGCTACACCTTC. Translated: CASSLSPGYYGYTF. This chain joins TRBV27 and TRBJ1-2; D is uncertain. Germline CDR1 is MNHEY and CDR2 is SMNVEV (reference sequence). The V and J ends lost 0 bases and 3 bases respectively, with 8 bases between them. The CDR3 contains 14 residues.

This rearrangement joins TRBV4-3 to TRBJ2-7, with 8 bases aligning to TRBD2. Losses at the gene ends were 0 bases for V and 0 bases for J; bases not matched to a gene: 4. Per germline, CDR1 LGHNA and CDR2 YSLEER. This CDR3 region has 16 residues. In nucleotides, the CDR3 is TGCGCCAGCAGCCAAGAGAGAAGCGGGAGCTCCTACGAGCAGTACTTC. Its protein is CASSQERSGSSYEQYF.

The chain is built from TRBV16 and TRBJ2-1; 8 nucleotides agree with TRBD2. Germline V gives CDR1 KGHSY, CDR2 FQNENV. V lost 4 bases and J lost 0; bases outside the gene matches: 5. The CDR3 loop spans 16 amino acids. The CDR3, as DNA: TGTGCCAGCAGCCGTGTACTAGCGGACTCCTACAATGAGCAGTTCTTC. Its protein is CASSRVLADSYNEQFF. Drawing the rest from reference TRBV16 and TRBJ2-1, the complete variable domain is GEEVAQTPKHLVRGEGQKAKLYCAPIKGHSYVFWYQQVLKNEFKFLISFQNENVFDETGMPKERFSAKCLPNSPCSLEIQATKLEDSAVYFCASSRVLADSYNEQFFGPGTRLTVL.

The rearrangement links TRBV19 to TRBJ2-1, with 10 bases that match TRBD2. Germline-derived CDR1 and CDR2 are LNHDA and SQIVND (reference sequence). V was clipped by 4 bases and J by 7 bases; unmatched bases: 7. The CDR3 totals 15 residues. The CDR3: CASSKLTSGSNEQFF. As DNA, the CDR3 is TGTGCCAGTAGTAAGTTGACTAGCGGGTCGAATGAGCAGTTCTTC.

The sample holds one count of this clone. The rearrangement joins TRBV11-3 to TRBJ2-7; TRBD1 might be the D (6 bases). Germline CDR1 reads SGHNT; CDR2 reads YENEEA. The ends were cut back, 4 bases at V and 3 bases at J, with 13 bases in the middle. The CDR3 runs to 14 residues. The CDR3 sequence: CASSSSIRGYEQYF. As DNA, the CDR3 is TGTGCCAGCAGCTCCTCGATCAGGGGCTACGAGCAGTACTTC. Together with reference TRBV11-3 and TRBJ2-7, the CDR3 gives the full variable domain: EAGVVQSPRYKIIEKKQPVAFWCNPISGHNTLYWYLQNLGQGPELLIRYENEEAVDDSQLPKDRFSAERLKGVDSTLKIQPAELGDSAVYLCASSSSIRGYEQYFGPGTRLTVT.

V is TRBV13 and J is TRBJ2-7; 12 bases align to TRBD2. The CDR3 spans 17 residues. V lost 5 bases to trimming and J lost 7 bases; unmatched junction nucleotides: 15. Germline V lookup: CDR1 PRHDT, CDR2 FYEKMQ (reference sequence). CDR3 in amino acids: CASSPTPETSGRGEQYF. The CDR3, as DNA: TGTGCCAGCAGCCCTACCCCTGAGACTAGCGGGAGAGGAGAGCAGTACTTC.

J is TRBJ2-7 and V is TRBV27; unclear D gene. The CDR3 length is 13 residues. Per germline, CDR1 MNHEY and CDR2 SMNVEV (reference sequence). V was trimmed by 4 bases and J by 2 bases, leaving 9 bases between them. For the CDR3, the DNA is TGTGCCAGCAGTTATGGCAGAACCTACGAGCAGTACTTC. Residues: CASSYGRTYEQYF.

The chain combines TRBV10-3 with TRBJ1-5; 7 bases match TRBD1. The CDR3 loop spans 15 amino acids. J lost 4 bases, V lost 0 bases, and 3 bases had no gene match. Looked up from germline, CDR1 is ENHRY and CDR2 is SYGVKD. CDR3 sequence reads: CAISESGTENQPQHF. The CDR3 nucleotides are TGTGCCATCAGTGAGTCCGGGACAGAGAATCAGCCCCAGCATTTT.

V usage is TRBV29-1 and J usage is TRBJ1-2; D call uncertain. The CDR3 covers 13 residues. V was cut by 0 bases and J by 6 bases, with 11 bases left in between. Per germline, CDR1 SQVTM and CDR2 ANQGSEA. This CDR3 reads CSVEDAGGNGYTF. The CDR3 DNA sequence: TGCAGCGTTGAAGACGCAGGTGGAAATGGCTACACCTTC.

V is TRBV9 and J is TRBJ1-1, with 8 bases identical to TRBD1. The CDR3 extends over 15 amino acids. Trimming at V came to 0 bases and at J to 4 bases, leaving 5 bases not matched to a gene. Germline assignment: CDR1 SGDLS and CDR2 YYNGEE. The CDR3 spells CASSVVGQGATEAFF. CDR3 coding DNA: TGTGCCAGCAGCGTAGTCGGGCAGGGGGCCACTGAAGCTTTCTTT.

The chain has TRBV30 and TRBJ2-5, with 12 bases identical to TRBD2. The germline CDR1 and CDR2 sequences are GTSNPN and SVGIG (reference sequence). V lost 2 bases to trimming and J lost 5 bases; unmatched junction nucleotides: 6. The CDR3 loop spans 15 amino acids. CDR3 amino acids: CAWSLGLAGMETQYF. CDR3 DNA sequence: TGTGCCTGGAGTTTAGGACTAGCGGGAATGGAGACCCAGTACTTC.